The 32 T cell receptor beta chains presented below share a single source sample, sequenced in a study of T-cell memory formation after mild COVID-19. TCRdb reprocessed the 5' RACE reads via MiXCR and lists one record per CDR3 protein. Of about 350,000 distinct CDR3 sequences listed, around 15% are singletons. Sequencing was carried out using PBMCs or a T cell subset sorted from them (not recorded which). The source is a man between 18 and 35 years old who had mild COVID-19 (a few samples of this study predate the infection). Cell type and time point are not known.

The chain combines TRBV7-6 with TRBJ1-2, with 9 bases that match TRBD1. Germline V CDR1 and CDR2: SGHVS, FNYEAQ. Trimming cost V 8 bases and J 0 bases; bases outside gene matches: 4. The CDR3 spans 14 residues. CDR3 nucleotide sequence: TGTGCCAGCGAAACAGGGGGCACTAACTATGGCTACACCTTC. This codes for CASETGGTNYGYTF.

This clonotype was found many times. V gene TRBV7-2 combines with J gene TRBJ2-2, with 8 nucleotides matching TRBD2. The trim removed 2 bases at V and 1 base at J, leaving 3 bases unmatched. The germline V gene encodes CDR1 SGHTA and CDR2 FQGNSA. CDR3 length: 16 residues. The CDR3 sequence is CASSLRSGGNTGELFF. In DNA, the CDR3 is TGTGCCAGCAGCTTAAGAAGCGGGGGGAACACCGGGGAGCTGTTTTTT.

The CDR3 nucleotides are TGCGCCAGCAACCTGCCAGGGAACACTGAAGCTTTCTTT. It specifies CASNLPGNTEAFF. V and J are TRBV4-1 and TRBJ1-1; D is uncertain. This CDR3 has 13 amino acids. Germline V gives CDR1 MGHRA, CDR2 YSYEKL. The V and J ends lost 7 bases and 1 base respectively, with 10 bases between them.

This clonotype was seen a few times. The rearrangement links TRBV12-3 or TRBV12-4 to TRBJ2-5, with D perhaps TRBD1 or TRBD2 (6 bases each). V was cut by 3 bases and J by 5 bases, with 13 bases left in between. This CDR3 is 14 amino acids long. CDR3 in amino acids: CASSFAGGAETQYF. The CDR3 bases are TGTGCCAGCAGTTTCGCCGGGGGCGCGGAGACCCAGTACTTC.

The chain has TRBV28 and TRBJ1-4; possible D gene TRBD1, 5 bases. Germline CDR1 and CDR2: MDHEN and SYDVKM. V dropped 2 bases and J dropped 6 bases, with 13 bases sitting between them. CDR3 length equals 15 residues. The CDR3 region is CASSLPGTDYEKLFF. The CDR3 DNA follows: TGTGCCAGCAGTTTACCTGGGACCGACTATGAAAAACTGTTTTTT.

This clonotype has a handful of counts. The rearrangement joins TRBV12-3 or TRBV12-4 to TRBJ1-2; D unclear. Trimming removed 3 bases at V and 7 bases at J, with 9 bases between. The CDR3 totals 12 residues. The CDR3, as DNA: TGTGCCAGCAGTTTCGGGGTCTTTGGCTACACCTTC. Amino acid sequence: CASSFGVFGYTF.

J is TRBJ2-2 and V is TRBV27, with 10 bases fitting TRBD1. Germline-derived CDR1 and CDR2 are MNHEY and SMNVEV (reference sequence). After removal of 5 bases from V and 8 bases from J, the junction contained 8 bases not matched to a gene. This CDR3 is 15 amino acids long. The DNA for the CDR3 is TGTGCCAGCAGTATGCCCGGGACAGGGGTAGGGGAGCTGTTTTTT. It yields the protein CASSMPGTGVGELFF.

A few counts support this clonotype. The chain carries TRBV6-2 or TRBV6-3 and TRBJ1-1; TRBD1 agrees at 12 bases. Germline V gene data show CDR1 as MNHEY and CDR2 as SVGEGT. The CDR3 runs to 17 residues. With V trimmed by 2 bases and J by 0 bases, 4 bases remained unmatched. The CDR3 sequence is CASSYPGQGAMNTEAFF. CDR3 in DNA: TGTGCCAGCAGTTACCCGGGACAGGGGGCCATGAACACTGAAGCTTTCTTT.

This chain joins TRBV19 and TRBJ2-2, with D perhaps TRBD1 (5 bases). V lost 3 bases, J lost 7 bases, and 12 bases lay in between. CDR3 length: 14 residues. The V gene's germline CDR1 is LNHDA and CDR2 SQIVND (reference sequence). The CDR3 nucleotides read TGTGCCAGTAGTATCAGGGTTACAATCGGGGAGCTGTTTTTT. It is translated as CASSIRVTIGELFF.

This clonotype showed up just a few times. This chain uses TRBV5-1 with TRBJ1-1; TRBD1 is a possible D gene (5 bases). Germline assignment: CDR1 SGHRS and CDR2 YFSETQ. The CDR3 loop spans 15 amino acids. Trimming shortened V by 0 bases and J by 1 base, and 10 bases separated the two germline ends. The CDR3 protein is CASSLAGRWNTEAFF. DNA of the CDR3: TGCGCCAGCAGCTTGGCGGGACGGTGGAACACTGAAGCTTTCTTT.

This clonotype appeared a few times. The V call is TRBV7-9, the J call TRBJ2-3, with D perhaps matching TRBD1 (6 bases). Trimming left V 6 bases short and J 1 base short, with 20 bases between. The CDR3 has 17 residues. Germline V gene lookup returns CDR1 SEHNR and CDR2 FQNEAQ (reference sequence). CDR3 nucleotides: TGTGCCAGCAGGCTACGGGCGACAGGTTATGGCACAGATACGCAGTATTTT. Translation gives CASRLRATGYGTDTQYF. Using reference TRBV7-9 and TRBJ2-3 for the parts outside the CDR3, the full variable domain is DTGVSQNPRHKITKRGQNVTFRCDPISEHNRLYWYRQTLGQGPEFLTYFQNEAQLEKSRLLSDRFSAERPKGSFSTLEIQRTEQGDSAMYLCASRLRATGYGTDTQYFGPGTRLTVL.

The chain recombines TRBV5-5 with TRBJ2-2, with a tentative D call TRBD2 (6 bases). V was cut by 2 bases and J by 7 bases, with 24 bases left in between. In germline, CDR1 is SGHKS, CDR2 YYEKEE (reference sequence). This CDR3 spans 18 amino acids. This CDR3 reads CASSLIGGSRRGSGELFF. The CDR3, as DNA: TGTGCCAGCAGCTTAATCGGCGGAAGCCGCCGGGGGAGCGGGGAGCTGTTTTTT. Combining the CDR3 with reference TRBV5-5 and TRBJ2-2 gives the whole variable domain DAGVTQSPTHLIKTRGQQVTLRCSPISGHKSVSWYQQVLGQGPQFIFQYYEKEERGRGNFPDRFSARQFPNYSSELNVNALLLGDSALYLCASSLIGGSRRGSGELFFGEGSRLTVL.

This clonotype was picked up many times. This sequence joins TRBV7-2 and TRBJ2-7; 10 bases line up with TRBD2. The J segment lost 4 bases and the V segment lost 1 base, leaving 4 bases of the junction unmatched. The germline CDR1 and CDR2 sequences are SGHTA and FQGNSA. CDR3 length: 15 amino acids. DNA for the CDR3: TGTGCCAGCAGCTTAGTAGCGGGGGGAGGGTACGAGCAGTACGTC. Its protein product is CASSLVAGGGYEQYV.

V gene TRBV20-1 combines with J gene TRBJ1-3; D gene unclear. Deletions cut 0 bases from V and 0 bases from J, with 9 bases between. The CDR3 has 15 amino acids. The V gene's germline CDR1 is DFQATT and CDR2 SNEGSKA (reference sequence). Written as DNA, the CDR3 is TGCAGTGCTAGAGATTATAAATTCTCTGGAAACACCATATATTTT. Translation gives CSARDYKFSGNTIYF.

This clonotype has a handful of counts. The chain has TRBV28 and TRBJ2-7, with 7 bases aligning to TRBD1. V was clipped by 5 bases and J by 2 bases; unmatched bases: 9. Germline lookup yields CDR1 MDHEN and CDR2 SYDVKM. The CDR3 covers 15 residues. CDR3 nucleotides: TGTGCCAGCAGTCCGCATGGACAGGTGACCTACGAGCAGTACGTC. It codes for CASSPHGQVTYEQYV.

The chain uses TRBV12-3 or TRBV12-4 and TRBJ1-4, with D possibly being TRBD1 (5 bases). The V gene lost 9 bases and the J gene lost 8 bases, with 7 bases spanning the gap. This CDR3 has 10 amino acids. Here the CDR3 DNA reads TGTGCCAGTCGGGGGGAAAAACTGTTTTTT. It encodes CASRGEKLFF.

CDR3 coding DNA: TGTGCCAGCAGTTTGGGCAACCCCTCTGGGGCCAACGTCCTGACTTTC. Protein sequence: CASSLGNPSGANVLTF. The chain carries TRBV12-3 or TRBV12-4 and TRBJ2-6; no definite D call. The CDR3 consists of 16 residues. V dropped 3 bases and J dropped 0 bases, with 9 bases sitting between them.

This chain links TRBV6-2 or TRBV6-3 with TRBJ2-1, with a weak D call TRBD2 (7 bases). V was clipped by 5 bases and J by 6 bases, with 14 bases between them. Germline loops: CDR1 MNHEY, CDR2 SVGEGT. CDR3 size: 14 residues. CDR3 loop: CASSVGGLGNEQFF. CDR3 in DNA: TGTGCCAGCAGTGTCGGGGGGCTGGGCAATGAGCAGTTCTTC.

This clonotype showed up many times. The chain links TRBV15 to TRBJ1-5; a possible D gene is TRBD1 (5 bases). Germline V lookup: CDR1 LNHNV, CDR2 YYDKDF (reference sequence). The CDR3 spans 14 residues. V was shortened by 0 bases and J by 5 bases, with 8 bases between the two germline ends. CDR3 bases: TGTGCCACCAGCAGAGATTTGGGGGATCAGCCCCAGCATTTT. This codes for CATSRDLGDQPQHF. The whole variable domain, remainder taken from reference TRBV15 and TRBJ1-5, is DAMVIQNPRYQVTQFGKPVTLSCSQTLNHNVMYWYQQKSSQAPKLLFHYYDKDFNNEADTPDNFQSRRPNTSFCFLDIRSPGLGDTAMYLCATSRDLGDQPQHFGDGTRLSIL.

V gene TRBV20-1 combines with J gene TRBJ1-2; D is undetermined. Germline-derived CDR1 and CDR2 are DFQATT and SNEGSKA (reference sequence). V was shortened by 3 bases and J by 4 bases, with 9 bases between the two germline ends. The CDR3 is 12 amino acids. The CDR3, as DNA: TGCAGTGCTAGTACAGATATCTATGGCTACACCTTC. Protein product: CSASTDIYGYTF.

This clonotype has ten or more counts. CDR3 sequence (DNA): TGCGCCAGCAGCTTAAACAGCATGAACACTGAAGCTTTCTTT. This encodes CASSLNSMNTEAFF. The rearrangement joins TRBV5-1 to TRBJ1-1; D unclear. There are 14 residues in the CDR3. Germline V gene sequence: CDR1 SGHRS, CDR2 YFSETQ. Deletions cut 2 bases from V and 0 bases from J, with 8 bases between.

The chain recombines TRBV18 with TRBJ2-5, with a weak D call TRBD1 (6 bases). Germline V gene data show CDR1 as KGHSH and CDR2 as LQKENI. V gave up 1 base and J gave up 3 bases, with 15 bases separating them. This CDR3 is built from 16 residues. The CDR3 sequence is CASSPLGQGGKETQYF. DNA for the CDR3: TGTGCCAGCTCACCACTGGGACAAGGGGGAAAAGAGACCCAGTACTTC. Supplemented by reference TRBV18 and TRBJ2-5, the full variable domain reads NAGVMQNPRHLVRRRGQEARLRCSPMKGHSHVYWYRQLPEEGLKFMVYLQKENIIDESGMPKERFSAEFPKEGPSILRIQQVVRGDSAAYFCASSPLGQGGKETQYFGPGTRLLVL.

This clonotype was observed a few times. The chain carries TRBV3-1 and TRBJ1-2; D ambiguous. V was cut by 4 bases and J by 2 bases, with 11 bases left in between. CDR3 length equals 14 residues. Looked up from germline, CDR1 is LGHDT and CDR2 is YNNKEL (reference sequence). Written as DNA, the CDR3 is TGTGCCAGCAGCCGACTGGACCCCAACTATGGCTACACCTTC. Protein product: CASSRLDPNYGYTF.

In this sample, this clonotype turned up a few times. The chain carries TRBV18 and TRBJ1-1; 9 bases line up with TRBD1. The CDR3 totals 15 residues. V shed 3 bases and J 1 base; nucleotides not matched to a gene: 3. Germline-derived CDR1 and CDR2 are KGHSH and LQKENI. DNA for the CDR3: TGTGCCAGCTCACCGCAACAGGGGGCGAACACTGAAGCTTTCTTT. Protein sequence: CASSPQQGANTEAFF.

This clonotype was counted at least ten times. This chain links TRBV5-5 with TRBJ1-2, with 7 bases aligning to TRBD1. Germline assignment: CDR1 SGHKS and CDR2 YYEKEE (reference sequence). With 2 bases clipped from V and 8 bases from J, the junction kept 3 bases outside the gene matches. This CDR3 comprises 12 residues. CDR3 nucleotides: TGTGCCAGCAGCTTTGACAGGGACGGCTACACCTTC. Amino acid sequence: CASSFDRDGYTF.

This clonotype appeared a few times. V gene TRBV7-8 combines with J gene TRBJ2-1, with D perhaps TRBD1 (5 bases). Germline CDR1 reads SGHVS; CDR2 reads FQNEAQ. This CDR3 is built from 15 residues. Trimming left V 5 bases short and J 2 bases short, with 13 bases between. The CDR3 protein is CASSPGRDTYNEQFF. The CDR3 DNA reads TGTGCCAGCAGCCCGGGCAGGGATACCTACAATGAGCAGTTCTTC.

This clonotype has more than one count but fewer than ten. CDR3 loop: CATSRRETGELFF. Here the CDR3 DNA reads TGTGCCACCAGCCGCAGGGAGACCGGGGAGCTGTTTTTT. V and J are TRBV24-1 and TRBJ2-2; possibly TRBD1 or TRBD2 for D (5 bases each). The V gene's germline CDR1 is KGHDR and CDR2 SFDVKD. Trimming shortened V by 7 bases and J by 5 bases, and 10 bases separated the two germline ends. This CDR3 region has 13 residues.

This clonotype has ten or more counts. V and J are TRBV6-5 and TRBJ2-6; no definite D call. This CDR3 region has 14 residues. CDR1 MNHEY and CDR2 SVGAGI come from the germline V gene. V shed 6 bases and J shed 0 bases, with 6 bases lying between them. The CDR3 nucleotides are TGTGCCAGCAGCTTCAGCTCTGGGGCCAACGTCCTGACTTTC. Its protein product is CASSFSSGANVLTF.

V is TRBV11-2 and J is TRBJ2-1; D perhaps matches TRBD1 (6 bases). Deletions cut 0 bases from V and 3 bases from J, with 9 bases between. CDR1 is SGHAT and CDR2 is FQNNGV in the germline V gene. This CDR3 contains 15 residues. CDR3 region: CASSLEQGNYNEQFF. The CDR3 nucleotides are TGTGCCAGCAGCTTAGAACAGGGTAACTACAATGAGCAGTTCTTC.

This clonotype was recorded a few times. The chain employs TRBV4-2 and TRBJ1-1; D perhaps matches TRBD1 (5 bases). Per germline, CDR1 LGHNA and CDR2 YNFKEQ. CDR3 length equals 13 residues. V was clipped by 2 bases and J by 5 bases, with 9 bases between them. CDR3 sequence: CASSQQGETEAFF. The CDR3 DNA reads as TGTGCCAGCAGCCAACAGGGAGAGACTGAAGCTTTCTTT.

This clonotype was counted between two and nine times. The chain links TRBV5-4 to TRBJ2-1; 7 nucleotides match TRBD2. Germline CDR1 SGHNT, CDR2 YYREEE (reference sequence). The V and J ends lost 0 bases and 12 bases, in that order; junction bases with no gene match: 6. CDR3 length: 13 amino acids. CDR3 sequence reads: CASSLAGPGGQFF. In nucleotides, the CDR3 is TGTGCCAGCAGCTTGGCGGGCCCGGGGGGGCAGTTCTTC.

The rearrangement uses TRBV18 and TRBJ2-2, with D unresolved. Germline lookup yields CDR1 KGHSH and CDR2 LQKENI. The CDR3 loop spans 15 amino acids. Trimming took 3 bases from V and 4 from J, leaving 12 bases between them. CDR3 sequence: CASSPAAISTGELFF. CDR3 coding DNA: TGTGCCAGCTCACCGGCCGCGATAAGCACCGGGGAGCTGTTTTTT.